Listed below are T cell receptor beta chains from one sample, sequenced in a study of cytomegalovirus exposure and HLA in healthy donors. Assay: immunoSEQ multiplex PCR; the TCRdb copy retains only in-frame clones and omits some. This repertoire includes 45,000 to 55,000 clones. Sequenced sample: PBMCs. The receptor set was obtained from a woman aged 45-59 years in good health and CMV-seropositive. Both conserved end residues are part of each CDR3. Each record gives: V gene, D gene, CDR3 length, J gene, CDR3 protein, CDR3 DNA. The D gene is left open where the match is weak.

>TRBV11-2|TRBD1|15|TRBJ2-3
CASSPRTGGTDTQYF
TGTGCCAGCAGCCCTCGGACAGGGGGCACAGATACGCAGTATTTT
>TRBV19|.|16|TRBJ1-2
CASTLGGIRLNYGYTF
TGTGCCAGTACCCTCGGGGGGATCCGCCTCAACTATGGCTACACCTTC
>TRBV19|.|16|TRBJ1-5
CASSIRARRSNQPQHF
TGTGCCAGTAGTATCAGGGCCCGGCGGAGCAATCAGCCCCAGCATTTT
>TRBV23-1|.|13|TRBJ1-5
CASVEVVNQPQHF
TGCGCCAGCGTAGAGGTAGTCAATCAGCCCCAGCATTTT
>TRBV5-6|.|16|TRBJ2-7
CASSPQSGEDSYEQYF
TGTGCCAGCAGCCCCCAATCGGGAGAGGACTCCTACGAGCAGTACTTC
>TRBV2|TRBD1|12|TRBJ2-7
CASNPGGYEQYF
TGTGCCAGCAATCCAGGGGGCTACGAGCAGTACTTC
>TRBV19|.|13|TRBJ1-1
CASSISGNTEAFF
TGTGCCAGTAGTATATCGGGGAACACTGAAGCTTTCTTT
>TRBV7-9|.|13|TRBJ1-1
CASSLVQGNEAFF
TGTGCCAGCAGCCTTGTCCAGGGGAATGAAGCTTTCTTT
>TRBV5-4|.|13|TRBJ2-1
CASSLPGGNEQFF
TGTGCCAGCAGCCTGCCCGGAGGAAATGAGCAGTTCTTC
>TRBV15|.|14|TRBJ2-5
CATSRDGGQETQYF
TGTGCCACCAGCAGAGATGGAGGTCAAGAGACCCAGTACTTC
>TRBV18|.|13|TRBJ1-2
CASSPARNYGYTF
TGTGCCAGCTCACCGGCCCGTAACTATGGCTACACCTTC
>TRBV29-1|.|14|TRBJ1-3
CSAERDFSGNTIYF
TGCAGCGCCGAACGGGATTTCTCTGGAAACACCATATATTTT
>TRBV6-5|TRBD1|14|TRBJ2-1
CASGDRDRNNEQFF
TGTGCCAGCGGCGACCGGGACAGAAACAATGAGCAGTTCTTC
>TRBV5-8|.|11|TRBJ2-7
CAGQITYEQYF
TGTGCCGGACAGATCACCTACGAGCAGTACTTC
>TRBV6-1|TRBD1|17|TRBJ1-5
CASSEERGPYSNQPQHF
TGTGCCAGCAGTGAAGAAAGGGGGCCGTATAGCAATCAGCCCCAGCATTTT
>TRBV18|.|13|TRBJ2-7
CASSPLEGDEQYF
TGTGCCAGCTCACCCCTTGAGGGGGACGAGCAGTACTTC
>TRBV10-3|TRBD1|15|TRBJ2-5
CAISEGQGAEETQYF
TGTGCCATCAGTGAGGGGCAGGGGGCGGAAGAGACCCAGTACTTC
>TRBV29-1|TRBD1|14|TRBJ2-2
CSVLGQVNTGELFF
TGCAGCGTTTTGGGACAGGTGAACACCGGGGAGCTGTTTTTT
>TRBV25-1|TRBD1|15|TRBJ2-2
CASSLPGTGAGELFF
TGTGCCAGCAGTCTCCCCGGGACAGGGGCCGGGGAGCTGTTTTTT
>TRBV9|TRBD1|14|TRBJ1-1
CASSVDRGSTEAFF
TGTGCCAGCAGCGTCGACAGGGGAAGTACTGAAGCTTTCTTT
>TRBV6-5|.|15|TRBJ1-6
CASRPPSGNNSPLHF
TGTGCCAGCAGGCCCCCCTCAGGGAATAATTCACCCCTCCACTTT
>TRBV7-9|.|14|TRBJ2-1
CASSIGQPYNEQFF
TGTGCCAGCAGCATTGGACAGCCCTACAATGAGCAGTTCTTC
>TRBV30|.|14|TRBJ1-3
CACPQGNGGNTIYF
TGTGCCTGCCCCCAGGGGAACGGGGGAAACACCATATATTTT
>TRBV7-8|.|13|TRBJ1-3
CASSLGQLNTIYF
TGTGCCAGCAGCTTAGGGCAGTTAAACACCATATATTTT
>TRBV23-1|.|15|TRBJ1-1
CASSLGHHTSTEAFF
TGCGCCAGCAGTCTTGGACACCACACTTCAACAGAAGCTTTCTTT
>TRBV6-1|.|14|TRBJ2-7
CASSEGRGSYEQYF
TGTGCCAGCAGTGAAGGCAGGGGCTCCTACGAGCAGTACTTC
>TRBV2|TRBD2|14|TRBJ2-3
CASSGLAGADTQYF
TGTGCCAGCAGTGGACTAGCCGGGGCAGATACGCAGTATTTT
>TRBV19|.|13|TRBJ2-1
CASSTGGGNEQFF
TGTGCCAGTAGTACAGGAGGAGGGAATGAGCAGTTCTTC
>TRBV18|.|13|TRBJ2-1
CASSPSSYNEQFF
TGTGCCAGCTCACCTAGCTCCTACAATGAGCAGTTCTTC
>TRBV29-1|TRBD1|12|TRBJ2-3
CSGGTVTDTQYF
TGCAGCGGTGGGACAGTCACAGATACGCAGTATTTT
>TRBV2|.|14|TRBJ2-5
CASSPMTVQETQYF
TGTGCCAGCAGTCCAATGACAGTCCAAGAGACCCAGTACTTC
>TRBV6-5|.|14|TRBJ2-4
CASSYSWQGNIQYF
TGTGCCAGCAGTTACTCGTGGCAGGGTAACATTCAGTACTTC
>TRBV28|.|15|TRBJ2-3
CASSSQSLATDTQYF
TGTGCCAGCAGTTCCCAAAGCCTAGCAACAGATACGCAGTATTTT
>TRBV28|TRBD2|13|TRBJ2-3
CASRAGARYTQYF
TGTGCCAGCAGAGCGGGGGCCCGCTATACGCAGTATTTT